The 20 T cell receptor beta chains below come from one sample, sequenced in a study of regulatory T cells in long-lasting Graves disease. Time point in this sample: newly diagnosed GD, antithyroid drugs for less than 3 months. Generation of the TCR library employed RNA extracted from PBMCs. Arm-PCR of CDR3 regions and iRepertoire HTBI primers were the basis on which TCR beta libraries were built. Each CDR3 protein gets one entry after TCRdb re-called the multiplex PCR reads with MiXCR. In the table there are approximately 400,000 distinct CDR3 sequences, less than 20% of which are singletons. The starting material was peripheral blood mononuclear cells (PBMCs), obtained at new diagnosis, from a patient treated with antithyroid drugs. These TCRs come from a female donor with Graves disease.

V usage is TRBV20-1 and J usage is TRBJ2-7, with 8 nucleotides matching TRBD1. With V trimmed by 6 bases and J by 2 bases, 12 bases remained unmatched. The germline CDR1 and CDR2 sequences are DFQATT and SNEGSKA (reference sequence). The CDR3 has 15 residues. CDR3 nucleotide sequence: TGCAGTGCAGAGCCCGGGACAGGTCTAACCTACGAGCAGTACTTC. This translates into CSAEPGTGLTYEQYF.

This clonotype was found many times. This chain joins TRBV6-1 and TRBJ2-7, with 12 positions matching TRBD1. Germline V gene data show CDR1 as MNHNS and CDR2 as SASEGT. The junction had 18 bases not matched to a gene; V was cut back by 5 bases and J by 7 bases. The CDR3 covers 18 residues. The chain's CDR3 is CASSLTILGTGGSWEQYF. For the CDR3, the DNA is TGTGCCAGCAGTCTTACGATACTTGGGACAGGGGGCAGTTGGGAGCAGTACTTC.

This clonotype was observed at least ten times. This chain uses TRBV11-2 with TRBJ2-2, with D maybe TRBD2 (6 bases). The ends were cut back, 5 bases at V and 2 bases at J, with 18 bases in the middle. CDR1 is SGHAT and CDR2 is FQNNGV in the germline V gene. CDR3 size: 17 residues. The CDR3 sequence is CASSTPGLTLNTGELFF. CDR3 nucleotide sequence: TGTGCCAGCAGCACCCCTGGACTAACCCTAAACACCGGGGAGCTGTTTTTT.

This clonotype showed up just a few times. The V gene is TRBV12-3 or TRBV12-4, the J gene TRBJ2-3, with D unresolved. Deletions cut 4 bases from V and 1 base from J, with 6 bases between. The CDR3 totals 13 residues. The CDR3 loop reads CASSSWGTDTQYF. The CDR3 DNA follows: TGTGCCAGCAGTTCCTGGGGCACAGATACGCAGTATTTT.

For this clonotype: A far larger clone lies a single base away; this is likely a read error. The rearrangement joins TRBV7-2 to TRBJ2-4; no clear D gene. The ends were cut back, 2 bases at V and 13 bases at J, with 12 bases in the middle. CDR1 and CDR2 (germline): SGHTA, FQGNSA. This CDR3 spans 12 amino acids. In nucleotides, the CDR3 is TGTGCCAGCAGCTTATCCTCCAATGAGCAGTACTTC. Its protein is CASSLSSNEQYF.

This clonotype has a count of ten or more. This chain links TRBV12-5 with TRBJ2-2, with 8 bases lining up with TRBD2. The CDR3 extends over 17 amino acids. Looked up from germline, CDR1 is LGHNT and CDR2 is FRNRAP. After removal of 5 bases from V and 3 bases from J, the junction contained 11 bases not matched to a gene. Here the CDR3 DNA reads TGTGCTAGTGGTCCCGGACTAGCTGGGTGGGACACCGGGGAGCTGTTTTTT. Its protein product is CASGPGLAGWDTGELFF.

Notes on this clonotype: A read error may be the cause here, since a much bigger clone is one base away. The chain links TRBV2 to TRBJ1-2; D uncertain. This CDR3 region has 12 residues. CDR1 and CDR2 from the germline V gene are SNHLY and FYNNEI. Trimming left V 2 bases short and J 5 bases short, with 6 bases between. CDR3 protein: CASSEQEYGYTF. Written as DNA, the CDR3 is TGTGCCAGCAGTGAACAGGAGTATGGCTACACCTTC.

This clonotype has at least ten counts. The chain employs TRBV30 and TRBJ2-3; TRBD2 matches 9 bases. CDR1 GTSNPN and CDR2 SVGIG come from the germline V gene (reference sequence). The CDR3 loop spans 15 amino acids. The J segment lost 3 bases and the V segment lost 7 bases, leaving 11 bases of the junction unmatched. CDR3 bases: TGTGCCTCCGCCTTAGCGGGAGTCGTGACAGATACGCAGTATTTT. Its protein product is CASALAGVVTDTQYF.

With respect to this clonotype: One base away lies a much larger clone, so this may be a sequencing read error. The V and J genes are TRBV4-1 and TRBJ2-7; tentatively, D is TRBD1 or TRBD2 (5 bases each). Germline V lookup: CDR1 MGHRA, CDR2 YSYEKL. This CDR3 region has 14 residues. CDR3 DNA: TGCGCCGGCAGCCAAGAACCGGGACGGTACGAGCAGTACTTC. This translates into CAGSQEPGRYEQYF.

This clonotype was seen many times. The rearrangement links TRBV6-1 to TRBJ1-1; TRBD1 aligns across 11 bases. The J segment lost 2 bases and the V segment lost 6 bases, leaving 5 bases of the junction unmatched. Per germline, CDR1 MNHNS and CDR2 SASEGT. This CDR3 spans 15 amino acids. The CDR3 nucleotides are TGTGCCAGCAGGCCGGGACAGGGGGTAAACACTGAAGCTTTCTTT. Its protein product is CASRPGQGVNTEAFF.

This clonotype was seen at least ten times. This chain uses TRBV29-1 with TRBJ2-6; the D is unclear. The germline CDR1 and CDR2 sequences are SQVTM and ANQGSEA. The CDR3 runs to 12 residues. The V gene lost 7 bases and the J gene lost 1 base, with 5 bases spanning the gap. Here the CDR3 reads CSGISGANVLTF. The CDR3 DNA reads TGCAGCGGTATTTCTGGGGCCAACGTCCTGACTTTC. The full variable domain, completed using reference TRBV29-1 and TRBJ2-6, is SAVISQKPSRDICQRGTSLTIQCQVDSQVTMMFWYRQQPGQSLTLIATANQGSEATYESGFVIDKFPISRPNLTFSTLTVSNMSPEDSSIYLCSGISGANVLTFGAGSRLTVL.

To note about this clonotype: A much bigger clone sits one base away, suggesting this may be a read error. The gene calls are TRBV7-3 and TRBJ2-2; 9 positions agree with TRBD1. V lost 3 bases and J lost 6; bases outside the gene matches: 23. This CDR3 is 21 amino acids long. The germline CDR1 and CDR2 sequences are SGHTA and FQGTGA. CDR3 loop: CASSFADGPGQGRYSPGELFF. CDR3 DNA sequence: TGTGCCAGCAGCTTTGCAGACGGGCCGGGACAGGGCCGCTATAGTCCCGGGGAGCTGTTTTTT.

In this sample, this clonotype turned up many times. The V call is TRBV5-1, the J call TRBJ1-2, with D maybe TRBD1 (5 bases). Germline lookup yields CDR1 SGHRS and CDR2 YFSETQ. This CDR3 spans 15 amino acids. V was cut by 0 bases and J by 1 base, with 10 bases left in between. CDR3 sequence reads: CASSLVGVDNYGYTF. In nucleotides, the CDR3 is TGCGCCAGCAGCTTGGTGGGGGTAGATAACTATGGCTACACCTTC.

This clonotype has a count of ten or more. V usage is TRBV5-1 and J usage is TRBJ2-1; either TRBD1 or TRBD2 may supply D (5 bases each). Per the germline V gene, CDR1 is SGHRS and CDR2 is YFSETQ. V lost 7 bases and J lost 9, with 20 bases in between. The CDR3 loop spans 14 amino acids. This chain's CDR3 is CASRTDSPSGEQFF. CDR3 nucleotide sequence: TGCGCCAGCCGGACCGACAGCCCAAGCGGTGAGCAGTTCTTC.

The chain carries TRBV6-9 and TRBJ2-1, with 11 bases aligning to TRBD2. The germline gives CDR1 MNHGY, CDR2 SVAAGI. This CDR3 has 20 residues. Trimming at V came to 3 bases and at J to 0 bases, leaving 13 bases not matched to a gene. The DNA of the CDR3 is TGTGCCAGCAGTTACCGGCTAGCGGGGGGCCTGACCAGCTCCTACAATGAGCAGTTCTTC. Its protein is CASSYRLAGGLTSSYNEQFF.

This clonotype has at least ten counts. The rearrangement uses TRBV27 and TRBJ2-3; TRBD2 aligns across 9 bases. The CDR3 loop spans 16 amino acids. V lost 6 bases, J lost 4 bases, and 11 bases stayed unmatched. Per germline, CDR1 MNHEY and CDR2 SMNVEV (reference sequence). The CDR3 DNA follows: TGTGCCAGCAGATTTAGGGCGGGGGGGCCCTCAGATACGCAGTATTTT. Residues: CASRFRAGGPSDTQYF.

This clonotype appeared many times. The chain links TRBV10-2 to TRBJ1-5; D uncertain. The CDR3 runs to 19 residues. Germline CDR1 is WSHSY and CDR2 is SAAADI. V was pared by 0 bases and J by 0 bases, with 18 bases between. CDR3 region: CASSESVQSSRYSNQPQHF. The CDR3 nucleotides are TGCGCCAGCAGTGAGTCGGTCCAGTCTTCCCGTTATAGCAATCAGCCCCAGCATTTT.

V gene TRBV27 combines with J gene TRBJ1-3; D ambiguous. Trimming removed 5 bases at V and 5 bases at J, with 13 bases between. Germline lookup yields CDR1 MNHEY and CDR2 SMNVEV (reference sequence). CDR3 length: 14 amino acids. The CDR3 protein is CASSPPVKRNTIYF. The CDR3 DNA sequence: TGTGCCAGCAGTCCGCCGGTTAAAAGAAACACCATATATTTT.

The rearrangement uses TRBV10-3 and TRBJ2-7; no clear D gene. The CDR3 has 13 amino acids. V was clipped by 0 bases and J by 5 bases, with 8 bases between them. Germline CDR1 is ENHRY and CDR2 is SYGVKD. CDR3 in amino acids: CAISESSMDEQYF. As DNA, the CDR3 is TGTGCCATCAGTGAGTCATCTATGGACGAGCAGTACTTC.

This clonotype was observed many times. The chain carries TRBV14 and TRBJ2-7, with TRBD2 matching over 9 bases. The CDR3 consists of 15 residues. Trimming removed 0 bases from V and 3 bases from J; junction bases left unmatched: 3. The germline CDR1 and CDR2 sequences are SGHDN and FVKESK. This chain's CDR3 is CASSQETSGFYEQYF. The CDR3 DNA reads as TGTGCCAGCAGCCAAGAAACTAGCGGGTTCTACGAGCAGTACTTC.